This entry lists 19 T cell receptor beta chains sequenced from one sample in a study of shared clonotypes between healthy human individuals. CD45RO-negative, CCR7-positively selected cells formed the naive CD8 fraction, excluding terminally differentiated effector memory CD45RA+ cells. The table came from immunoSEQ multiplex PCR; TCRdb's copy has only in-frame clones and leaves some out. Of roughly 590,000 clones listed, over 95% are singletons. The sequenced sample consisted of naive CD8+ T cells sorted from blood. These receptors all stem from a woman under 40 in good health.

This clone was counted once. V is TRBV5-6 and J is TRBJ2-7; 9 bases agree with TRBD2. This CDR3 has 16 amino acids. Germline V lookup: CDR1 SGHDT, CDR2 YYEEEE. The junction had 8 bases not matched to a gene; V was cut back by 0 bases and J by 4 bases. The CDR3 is CASSLAGIAGEYEQYF. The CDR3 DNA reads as TGTGCCAGCAGCTTGGCCGGTATAGCGGGGGAATACGAGCAGTACTTC.

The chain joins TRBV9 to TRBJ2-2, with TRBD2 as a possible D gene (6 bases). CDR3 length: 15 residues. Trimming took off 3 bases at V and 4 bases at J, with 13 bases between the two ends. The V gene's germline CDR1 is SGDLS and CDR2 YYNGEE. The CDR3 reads CASSGRASATGELFF. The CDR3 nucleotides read TGTGCCAGCAGCGGGCGGGCTAGCGCCACCGGGGAGCTGTTTTTT.

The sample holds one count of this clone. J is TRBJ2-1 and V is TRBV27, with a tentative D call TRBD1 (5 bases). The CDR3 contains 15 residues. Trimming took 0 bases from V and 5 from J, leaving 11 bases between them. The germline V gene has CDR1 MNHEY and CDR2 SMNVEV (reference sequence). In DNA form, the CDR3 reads TGTGCCAGCAGTTTATCGGTGAGACAGCACAATGAGCAGTTCTTC. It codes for CASSLSVRQHNEQFF.

CDR3 nucleotides: TGTGCCAGTAGAGCGGGAGAGGCCTACGAGCAGTACTTC. Translation: CASRAGEAYEQYF. The chain recombines TRBV27 with TRBJ2-7, with 8 positions matching TRBD2. The germline V gene encodes CDR1 MNHEY and CDR2 SMNVEV (reference sequence). The CDR3 is 13 amino acids. Trimming cost V 9 bases and J 2 bases; bases outside gene matches: 6.

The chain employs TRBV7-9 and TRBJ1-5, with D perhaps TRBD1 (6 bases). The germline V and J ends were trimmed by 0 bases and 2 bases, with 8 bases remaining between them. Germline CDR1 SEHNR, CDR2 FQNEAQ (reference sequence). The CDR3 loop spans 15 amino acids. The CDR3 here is CASSLAGGGNQPQHF. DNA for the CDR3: TGTGCCAGCAGCTTAGCGGGGGGCGGCAATCAGCCCCAGCATTTT. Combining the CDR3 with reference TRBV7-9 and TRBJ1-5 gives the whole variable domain DTGVSQNPRHKITKRGQNVTFRCDPISEHNRLYWYRQTLGQGPEFLTYFQNEAQLEKSRLLSDRFSAERPKGSFSTLEIQRTEQGDSAMYLCASSLAGGGNQPQHFGDGTRLSIL.

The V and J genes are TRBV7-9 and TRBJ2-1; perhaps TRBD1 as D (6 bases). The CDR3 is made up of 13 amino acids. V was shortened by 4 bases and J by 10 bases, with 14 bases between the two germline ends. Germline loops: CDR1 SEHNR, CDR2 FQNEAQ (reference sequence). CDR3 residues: CASSSRDTLEQFF. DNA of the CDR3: TGTGCCAGCAGCTCCCGGGACACCCTGGAGCAGTTCTTC.

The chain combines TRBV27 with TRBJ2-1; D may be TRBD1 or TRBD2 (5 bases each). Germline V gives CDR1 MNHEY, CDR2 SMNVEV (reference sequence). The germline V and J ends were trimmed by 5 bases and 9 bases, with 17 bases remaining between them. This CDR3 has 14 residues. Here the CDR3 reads CASSTPGPLGEQFF. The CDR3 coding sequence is TGTGCCAGCAGTACGCCGGGACCCCTTGGTGAGCAGTTCTTC.

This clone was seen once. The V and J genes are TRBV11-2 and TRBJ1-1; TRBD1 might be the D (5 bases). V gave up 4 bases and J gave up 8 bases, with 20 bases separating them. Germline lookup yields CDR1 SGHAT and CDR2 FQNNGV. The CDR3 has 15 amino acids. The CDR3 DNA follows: TGTGCCAGCAGCTACGGACGAGGGGCGGCCCGAGAAGCTTTCTTT. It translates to CASSYGRGAAREAFF.

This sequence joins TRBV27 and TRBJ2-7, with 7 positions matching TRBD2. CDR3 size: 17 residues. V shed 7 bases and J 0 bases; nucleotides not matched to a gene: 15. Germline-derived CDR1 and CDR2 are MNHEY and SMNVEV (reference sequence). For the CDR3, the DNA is TGTGCCAGCACCCCAGAGTGGGAGGGCGGAGGCTCCTACGAGCAGTACTTC. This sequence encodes CASTPEWEGGGSYEQYF.

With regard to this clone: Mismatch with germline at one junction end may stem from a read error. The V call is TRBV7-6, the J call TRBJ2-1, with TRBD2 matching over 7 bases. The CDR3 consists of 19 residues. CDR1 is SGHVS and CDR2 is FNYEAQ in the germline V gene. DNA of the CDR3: TGTGCCAGCACCTTATTTGGTAGCGGGCAAACTAGCTCCTACAATGAGCAGTTCTTC. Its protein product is CASTLFGSGQTSSYNEQFF.

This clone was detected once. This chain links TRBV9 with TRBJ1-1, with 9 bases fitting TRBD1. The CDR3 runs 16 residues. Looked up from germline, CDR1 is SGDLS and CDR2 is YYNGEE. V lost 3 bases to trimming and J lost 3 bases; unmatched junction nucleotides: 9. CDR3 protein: CASSEGQGSRDTEAFF. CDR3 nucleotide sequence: TGTGCCAGCAGCGAGGGACAGGGAAGTCGGGACACTGAAGCTTTCTTT.

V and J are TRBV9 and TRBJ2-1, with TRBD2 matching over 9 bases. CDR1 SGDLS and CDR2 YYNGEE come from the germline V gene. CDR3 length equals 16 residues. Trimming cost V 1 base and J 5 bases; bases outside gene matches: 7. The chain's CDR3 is CASSVSAGGPHNEQFF. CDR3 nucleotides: TGTGCCAGCAGCGTATCGGCGGGAGGGCCGCACAATGAGCAGTTCTTC.

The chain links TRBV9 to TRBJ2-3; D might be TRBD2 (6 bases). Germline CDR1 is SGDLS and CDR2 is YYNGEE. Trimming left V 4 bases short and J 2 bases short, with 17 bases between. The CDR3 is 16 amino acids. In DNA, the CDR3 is TGTGCCAGCAGCCCCATAAGAAGGACTAACACAGATACGCAGTATTTT. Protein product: CASSPIRRTNTDTQYF.

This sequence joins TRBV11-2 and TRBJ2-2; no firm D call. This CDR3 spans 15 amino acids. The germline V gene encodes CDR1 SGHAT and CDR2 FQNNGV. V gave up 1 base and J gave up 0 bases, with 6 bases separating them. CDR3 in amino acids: CASSLGTANTGELFF. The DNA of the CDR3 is TGTGCCAGCAGCTTAGGGACCGCGAACACCGGGGAGCTGTTTTTT. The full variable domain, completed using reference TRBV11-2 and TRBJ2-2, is EAGVAQSPRYKIIEKRQSVAFWCNPISGHATLYWYQQILGQGPKLLIQFQNNGVVDDSQLPKDRFSAERLKGVDSTLKIQPAKLEDSAVYLCASSLGTANTGELFFGEGSRLTVL.

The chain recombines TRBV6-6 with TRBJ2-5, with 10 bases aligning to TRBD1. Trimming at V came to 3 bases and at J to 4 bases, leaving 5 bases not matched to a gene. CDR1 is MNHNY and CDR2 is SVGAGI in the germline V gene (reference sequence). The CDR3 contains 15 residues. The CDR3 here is CASSYRDRGGETQYF. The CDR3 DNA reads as TGTGCCAGCAGTTATCGGGACAGGGGAGGAGAGACCCAGTACTTC.

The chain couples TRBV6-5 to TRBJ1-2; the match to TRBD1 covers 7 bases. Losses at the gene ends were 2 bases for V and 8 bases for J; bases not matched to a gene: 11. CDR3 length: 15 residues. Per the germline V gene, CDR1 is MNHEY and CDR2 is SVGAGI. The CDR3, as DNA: TGTGCCAGCAGTTACGTGTTAGCAGGGGGTGAGGGCTACACCTTC. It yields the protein CASSYVLAGGEGYTF.

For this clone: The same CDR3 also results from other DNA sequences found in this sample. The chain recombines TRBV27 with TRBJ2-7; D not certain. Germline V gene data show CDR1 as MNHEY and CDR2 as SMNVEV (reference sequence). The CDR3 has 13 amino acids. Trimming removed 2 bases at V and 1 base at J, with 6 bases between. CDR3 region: CASSLTSSYEQYF. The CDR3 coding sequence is TGTGCCAGCAGTTTAACTTCTTCCTACGAGCAGTACTTC.

CDR3 nucleotides: TGTGCCAGCAGCTTTTTGGGGACACAGGGGGCAGGAAACACCATATATTTT. Its protein product is CASSFLGTQGAGNTIYF. The chain is built from TRBV11-2 and TRBJ1-3; 9 bases fit TRBD1. J was trimmed by 4 bases and V by 3 bases; bases with no gene match: 10. The germline CDR1 and CDR2 sequences are SGHAT and FQNNGV. There are 17 residues in the CDR3.

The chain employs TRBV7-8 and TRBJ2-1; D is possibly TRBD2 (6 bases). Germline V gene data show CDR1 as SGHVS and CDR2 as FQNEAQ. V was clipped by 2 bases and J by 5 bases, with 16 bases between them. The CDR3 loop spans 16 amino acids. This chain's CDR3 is CASSLLVAAPDNEQFF. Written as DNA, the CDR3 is TGTGCCAGCAGCTTATTGGTAGCGGCTCCCGACAATGAGCAGTTCTTC.